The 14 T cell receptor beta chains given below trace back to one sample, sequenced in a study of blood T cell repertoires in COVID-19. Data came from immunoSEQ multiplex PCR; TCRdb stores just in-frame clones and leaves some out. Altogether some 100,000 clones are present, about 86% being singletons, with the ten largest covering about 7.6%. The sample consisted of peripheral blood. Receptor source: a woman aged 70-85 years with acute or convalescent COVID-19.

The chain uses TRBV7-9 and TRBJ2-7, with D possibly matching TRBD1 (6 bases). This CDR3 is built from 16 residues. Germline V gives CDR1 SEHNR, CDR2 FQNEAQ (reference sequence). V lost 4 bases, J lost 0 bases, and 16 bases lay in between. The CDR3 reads CASSSPGQTFSYEQYF. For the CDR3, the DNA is TGTGCCAGCAGCTCCCCTGGACAGACCTTCTCCTACGAGCAGTACTTC.

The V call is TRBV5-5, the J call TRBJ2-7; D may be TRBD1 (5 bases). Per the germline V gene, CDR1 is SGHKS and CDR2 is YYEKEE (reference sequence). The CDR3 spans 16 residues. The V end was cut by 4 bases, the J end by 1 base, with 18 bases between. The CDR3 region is CASSAEPRAPSYEQYF. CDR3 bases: TGTGCCAGCAGCGCCGAGCCCAGGGCCCCTTCCTACGAGCAGTACTTC.

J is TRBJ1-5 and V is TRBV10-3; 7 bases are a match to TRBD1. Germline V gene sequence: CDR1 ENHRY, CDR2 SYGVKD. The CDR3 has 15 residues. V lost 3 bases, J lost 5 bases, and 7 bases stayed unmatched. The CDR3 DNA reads TGTGCCATCAGTGAAGACAGGGTGGGGTATCAGCCCCAGCATTTT. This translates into CAISEDRVGYQPQHF.

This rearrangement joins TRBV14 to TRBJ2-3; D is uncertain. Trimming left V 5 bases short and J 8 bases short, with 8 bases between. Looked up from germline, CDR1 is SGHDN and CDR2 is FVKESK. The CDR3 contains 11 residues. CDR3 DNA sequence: TGTGCCAGCAGCGCAGGTACTACGCAGTATTTT. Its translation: CASSAGTTQYF.

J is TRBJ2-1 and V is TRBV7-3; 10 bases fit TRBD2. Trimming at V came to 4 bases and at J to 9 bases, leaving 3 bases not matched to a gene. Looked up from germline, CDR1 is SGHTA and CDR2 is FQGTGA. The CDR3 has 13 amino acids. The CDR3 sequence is CASSSRTSGEQFF. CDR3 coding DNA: TGTGCCAGCAGCTCAAGGACTAGCGGTGAGCAGTTCTTC.

The CDR3 spells CASSESWARGGTDTQYF. The CDR3 region has the DNA TGCGCCAGCAGTGAGTCGTGGGCGCGGGGGGGAACAGATACGCAGTATTTT. The chain is built from TRBV10-2 and TRBJ2-3; 9 positions match TRBD2. This CDR3 is 17 amino acids long. Germline-derived CDR1 and CDR2 are WSHSY and SAAADI. V lost 0 bases, J lost 3 bases, and 7 bases stayed unmatched.

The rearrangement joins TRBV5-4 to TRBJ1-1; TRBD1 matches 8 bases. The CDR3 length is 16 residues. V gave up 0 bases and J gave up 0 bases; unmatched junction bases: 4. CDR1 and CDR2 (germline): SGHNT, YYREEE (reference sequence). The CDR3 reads CASSLEAGGLNTEAFF. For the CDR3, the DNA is TGTGCCAGCAGCTTGGAGGCAGGGGGCTTGAACACTGAAGCTTTCTTT.

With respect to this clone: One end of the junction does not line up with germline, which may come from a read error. The CDR3 spells CASSPGTGGELFF. In nucleotides, the CDR3 is TGTGCTAGCAGCCCAGGGACAGGGGGGGAACTGTTTTTT. The chain has TRBV7-7 and TRBJ1-4; 11 nucleotides agree with TRBD1. The CDR3 runs 13 residues. The germline gives CDR1 SSHAT, CDR2 FNYEAQ (reference sequence). Complete variable domain (other parts from reference TRBV7-7 and TRBJ1-4): GAGVSQSPRYKVTKRGQDVTLRCDPISSHATLYWYQQALGQGPEFLTYFNYEAQPDKSGLPSDRFSAERPEGSISTLTIQRTEQRDSAMYRCASSPGTGGELFFGSGTQLSVL.

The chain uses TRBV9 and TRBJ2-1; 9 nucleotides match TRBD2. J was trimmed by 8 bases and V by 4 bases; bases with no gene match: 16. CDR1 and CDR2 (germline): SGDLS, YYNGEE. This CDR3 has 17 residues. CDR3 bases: TGTGCCAGCAGCCATACTAGCGGGCAGGTGGGGGGCCATGAGCAGTTCTTC. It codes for CASSHTSGQVGGHEQFF.

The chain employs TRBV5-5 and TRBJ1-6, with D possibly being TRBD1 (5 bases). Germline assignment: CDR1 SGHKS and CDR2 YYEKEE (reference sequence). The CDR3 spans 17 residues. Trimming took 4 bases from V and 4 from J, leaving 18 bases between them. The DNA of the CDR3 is TGTGCCAGCAGCCACAGGTTCCCCACGCTGTATAATTCACCCCTCCACTTT. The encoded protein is CASSHRFPTLYNSPLHF.

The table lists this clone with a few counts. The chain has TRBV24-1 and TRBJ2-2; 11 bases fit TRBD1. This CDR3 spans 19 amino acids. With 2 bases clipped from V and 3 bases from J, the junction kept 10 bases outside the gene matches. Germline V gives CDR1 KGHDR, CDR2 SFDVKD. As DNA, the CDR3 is TGTGCCACCAGTGATTCACCGGGACAGGGGGTTCGTGACACCGGGGAGCTGTTTTTT. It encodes CATSDSPGQGVRDTGELFF.

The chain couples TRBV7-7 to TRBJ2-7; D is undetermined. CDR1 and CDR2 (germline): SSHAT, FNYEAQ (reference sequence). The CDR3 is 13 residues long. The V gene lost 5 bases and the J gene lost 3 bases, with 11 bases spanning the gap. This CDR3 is CASSDTNGYEQYF. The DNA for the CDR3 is TGTGCCAGCAGCGATACGAACGGCTACGAGCAGTACTTC.

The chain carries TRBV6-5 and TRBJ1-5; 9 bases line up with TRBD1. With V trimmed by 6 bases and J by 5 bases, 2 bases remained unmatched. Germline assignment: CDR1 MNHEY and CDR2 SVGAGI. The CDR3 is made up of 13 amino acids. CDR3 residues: CASRWTGDQPQHF. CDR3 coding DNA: TGTGCCAGCAGATGGACAGGGGATCAGCCCCAGCATTTT.

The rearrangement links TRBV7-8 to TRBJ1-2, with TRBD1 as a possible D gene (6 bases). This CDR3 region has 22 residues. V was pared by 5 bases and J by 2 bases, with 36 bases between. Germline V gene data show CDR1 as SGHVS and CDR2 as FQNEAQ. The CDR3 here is CASSPHPRRDGQLRGGNYGYTF. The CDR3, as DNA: TGTGCCAGCAGCCCACATCCCCGGCGGGACGGACAGCTAAGGGGGGGGAACTATGGCTACACCTTC.